These T cell receptor beta chains were read from a single sample in a study of shared clonotypes between healthy human individuals. Here immunoSEQ multiplex PCR was the method, and the copy in TCRdb shows in-frame clones only, minus some. The data hold about 1,900,000 clones, with about 95% observed a single time. Sequences were obtained from naive CD8+ T cells sorted from blood. The receptors come from a man aged 18 to 30 in good health. CDR3s include the opening cysteine and the closing phenylalanine or tryptophan. A D gene is named only where the DNA matches it firmly. Clone size is stated in some rows and not others, as once, few, many or a class when expanded.

d_call: .
j_call: TRBJ1-3
v_call: TRBV19
clone_size: .
cdr3_aa: CASSMGLFSGNTIYF
cdr3_nt: TGTGCCAGTAGTATGGGCTTATTCTCTGGAAACACCATATATTTT

d_call: .
j_call: TRBJ2-7
v_call: TRBV30
clone_size: .
cdr3_aa: CAWSRTVTYEQYF
cdr3_nt: TGTGCCTGGAGTAGGACAGTGACCTACGAGCAGTACTTC

d_call: TRBD2
j_call: TRBJ2-2
v_call: TRBV9
clone_size: .
cdr3_aa: CASSDSGRTGELFF
cdr3_nt: TGTGCCAGCAGCGACAGCGGGAGGACCGGGGAGCTGTTTTTT

d_call: .
j_call: TRBJ2-3
v_call: TRBV7-6
clone_size: .
cdr3_aa: CASSLTRGDTQYF
cdr3_nt: TGTGCCAGCAGCTTAACCAGGGGTGATACGCAGTATTTT

d_call: TRBD2
j_call: TRBJ2-1
v_call: TRBV29-1
clone_size: .
cdr3_aa: CSVEDLSGRASYNEQFF
cdr3_nt: TGCAGCGTTGAAGATCTCAGCGGGAGGGCGTCCTACAATGAGCAGTTCTTC

d_call: .
j_call: TRBJ1-5
v_call: TRBV4-1
clone_size: .
cdr3_aa: CASSPKSVLGNQPQHF
cdr3_nt: TGCGCCAGCAGCCCAAAGTCGGTTCTCGGAAATCAGCCCCAGCATTTT

d_call: .
j_call: TRBJ2-7
v_call: TRBV28
clone_size: .
cdr3_aa: CASSFRGRTSSYEQYF
cdr3_nt: TGTGCCAGCAGTTTCCGTGGCAGAACCAGCTCCTACGAGCAGTACTTC

d_call: TRBD1
j_call: TRBJ1-1
v_call: TRBV27
clone_size: once
cdr3_aa: CASSGGDRGPEAFF
cdr3_nt: TGTGCCAGCAGCGGGGGGGACAGGGGCCCAGAAGCTTTCTTT

d_call: TRBD1
j_call: TRBJ2-7
v_call: TRBV9
clone_size: .
cdr3_aa: CASSVTGGGMDEQYF
cdr3_nt: TGTGCCAGCAGCGTCACAGGGGGCGGGATGGACGAGCAGTACTTC

d_call: .
j_call: TRBJ2-3
v_call: TRBV10-3
clone_size: once
cdr3_aa: CAISPLEGRADTQYF
cdr3_nt: TGTGCCATCAGTCCTCTTGAGGGGCGGGCGGATACGCAGTATTTT

d_call: .
j_call: TRBJ2-7
v_call: TRBV13
clone_size: .
cdr3_aa: CASSLGQFHPEQYF
cdr3_nt: TGTGCCAGCAGCCTCGGACAATTTCACCCCGAGCAGTACTTC

d_call: .
j_call: TRBJ1-3
v_call: TRBV7-7
clone_size: .
cdr3_aa: CASSLDAGSGNTIYF
cdr3_nt: TGTGCTAGCAGCTTAGATGCAGGTTCGGGAAACACCATATATTTT

d_call: .
j_call: TRBJ1-4
v_call: TRBV6-5
clone_size: .
cdr3_aa: CASSWFRNEKLFF
cdr3_nt: TGTGCCAGCAGTTGGTTTCGTAATGAAAAACTGTTTTTT

d_call: .
j_call: TRBJ1-4
v_call: TRBV6-5
clone_size: .
cdr3_aa: CASIFRDTLEKLFF
cdr3_nt: TGTGCCAGCATCTTTCGGGACACGCTCGAAAAACTGTTTTTT

d_call: TRBD2
j_call: TRBJ2-7
v_call: TRBV7-6
clone_size: .
cdr3_aa: CASSPGLAGTNEQYF
cdr3_nt: TGTGCCAGCAGCCCGGGACTAGCGGGAACCAACGAGCAGTACTTC

d_call: TRBD1
j_call: TRBJ2-7
v_call: TRBV27
clone_size: .
cdr3_aa: CASSFSGTGSEQYF
cdr3_nt: TGTGCCAGCAGTTTCTCCGGGACAGGAAGCGAGCAGTACTTC

d_call: .
j_call: TRBJ2-7
v_call: TRBV15
clone_size: .
cdr3_aa: CATSPDIGGAGLEQYF
cdr3_nt: TGTGCCACCAGCCCAGATATAGGGGGAGCGGGTCTCGAGCAGTACTTC

d_call: .
j_call: TRBJ2-7
v_call: TRBV27
clone_size: .
cdr3_aa: CASRPGKSGSYEQYF
cdr3_nt: TGTGCCAGCAGGCCCGGTAAGTCGGGCTCCTACGAGCAGTACTTC

d_call: TRBD2
j_call: TRBJ2-1
v_call: TRBV2
clone_size: once
cdr3_aa: CASTDGGGPYNEQFF
cdr3_nt: TGTGCCAGCACCGACGGGGGGGGGCCATACAATGAGCAGTTCTTC

d_call: .
j_call: TRBJ1-1
v_call: TRBV5-1
clone_size: .
cdr3_aa: CASSALSTEAFF
cdr3_nt: TGCGCCAGCAGTGCCCTGAGCACTGAAGCTTTCTTT

d_call: .
j_call: TRBJ2-2
v_call: TRBV15
clone_size: once
cdr3_aa: CATSRREGANGELFF
cdr3_nt: TGTGCCACCAGCCGTCGGGAGGGGGCCAACGGGGAGCTGTTTTTT

d_call: .
j_call: TRBJ1-1
v_call: TRBV9
clone_size: once
cdr3_aa: CASSVVESPEAFF
cdr3_nt: TGTGCCAGCAGCGTGGTGGAAAGCCCTGAAGCTTTCTTT

d_call: TRBD2
j_call: TRBJ2-1
v_call: TRBV5-4
clone_size: .
cdr3_aa: CASGLAGDYEQFF
cdr3_nt: TGTGCCAGTGGACTAGCGGGGGACTATGAGCAGTTCTTC

d_call: .
j_call: TRBJ1-2
v_call: TRBV10-2
clone_size: .
cdr3_aa: CARQQGEIMGYGYTF
cdr3_nt: TGCGCCAGGCAACAGGGTGAAATAATGGGCTATGGCTACACCTTC

d_call: .
j_call: TRBJ1-1
v_call: TRBV6-1
clone_size: few
cdr3_aa: CASSGPNTEAFF
cdr3_nt: TGTGCCAGCAGTGGACCGAACACTGAAGCTTTCTTT

d_call: .
j_call: TRBJ1-1
v_call: TRBV13
clone_size: .
cdr3_aa: CASSLGAGVTEAFF
cdr3_nt: TGTGCCAGCAGCTTAGGGGCAGGGGTGACTGAAGCTTTCTTT

d_call: .
j_call: TRBJ2-2
v_call: TRBV13
clone_size: .
cdr3_aa: CASSQSGTGELFF
cdr3_nt: TGTGCCAGCAGCCAGTCAGGGACCGGGGAGCTGTTTTTT

d_call: TRBD2
j_call: TRBJ2-1
v_call: TRBV13
clone_size: .
cdr3_aa: CASSESSGGFYNEQFF
cdr3_nt: TGTGCCAGCAGCGAATCTAGCGGGGGGTTCTACAATGAGCAGTTCTTC

d_call: .
j_call: TRBJ2-7
v_call: TRBV6-1
clone_size: .
cdr3_aa: CASSEVLTYEQYF
cdr3_nt: TGTGCCAGCAGTGAAGTTTTAACCTACGAGCAGTACTTC

d_call: .
j_call: TRBJ2-7
v_call: TRBV19
clone_size: .
cdr3_aa: CASSILPPPTPGEQYF
cdr3_nt: TGTGCCAGTAGTATTCTCCCCCCACCGACCCCGGGCGAGCAGTACTTC

d_call: .
j_call: TRBJ2-2
v_call: TRBV2
clone_size: .
cdr3_aa: CASSDPGELNTGELFF
cdr3_nt: TGTGCCAGCAGTGACCCGGGAGAATTAAACACCGGGGAGCTGTTTTTT

d_call: .
j_call: TRBJ1-1
v_call: TRBV6-1
clone_size: .
cdr3_aa: CASTRTRVGTEAFF
cdr3_nt: TGTGCCAGCACCCGGACCCGGGTCGGCACTGAAGCTTTCTTT

d_call: TRBD2
j_call: TRBJ2-3
v_call: TRBV7-2
clone_size: once
cdr3_aa: CASSLGASGGDTQYF
cdr3_nt: TGTGCCAGCAGCTTAGGGGCTAGCGGGGGAGATACGCAGTATTTT

d_call: .
j_call: TRBJ2-5
v_call: TRBV21-1
clone_size: .
cdr3_aa: CARGLEGARETQYF
cdr3_nt: TGTGCCAGGGGGTTGGAGGGGGCGAGGGAGACCCAGTACTTC

d_call: TRBD2
j_call: TRBJ2-3
v_call: TRBV28
clone_size: .
cdr3_aa: CASSLSSGGYVADTQYF
cdr3_nt: TGTGCCAGCAGTTTATCTTCGGGGGGGTATGTCGCAGATACGCAGTATTTT

d_call: TRBD1
j_call: TRBJ2-6
v_call: TRBV19
clone_size: .
cdr3_aa: CASSINPLILQGDRANVLTF
cdr3_nt: TGTGCCAGTAGTATTAACCCCTTAATTCTACAGGGGGACCGGGCCAACGTCCTGACTTTC

d_call: .
j_call: TRBJ2-1
v_call: TRBV27
clone_size: .
cdr3_aa: CASGKEDNSNEQFF
cdr3_nt: TGTGCCAGCGGTAAGGAGGACAATTCCAATGAGCAGTTCTTC

d_call: .
j_call: TRBJ2-3
v_call: TRBV9
clone_size: .
cdr3_aa: CASSVRGLHTDTQYF
cdr3_nt: TGTGCCAGCAGCGTACGGGGGTTACACACAGATACGCAGTATTTT

d_call: TRBD1
j_call: TRBJ1-1
v_call: TRBV11-3
clone_size: .
cdr3_aa: CASSFRQGAEAFF
cdr3_nt: TGTGCCAGCAGCTTTCGACAGGGTGCTGAAGCTTTCTTT

d_call: .
j_call: TRBJ2-1
v_call: TRBV2
clone_size: .
cdr3_aa: CATLGYNEQFF
cdr3_nt: TGTGCCACTCTAGGGTACAATGAGCAGTTCTTC

d_call: .
j_call: TRBJ2-1
v_call: TRBV4-1
clone_size: .
cdr3_aa: CASSHLPGQSSYNEQFF
cdr3_nt: TGCGCCAGCAGCCACCTTCCGGGGCAGAGCTCCTACAATGAGCAGTTCTTC

d_call: TRBD1
j_call: TRBJ2-7
v_call: TRBV23-1
clone_size: .
cdr3_aa: CASSPTGQGAYEQYF
cdr3_nt: TGCGCCAGCAGTCCTACAGGACAGGGGGCTTACGAGCAGTACTTC

d_call: TRBD1
j_call: TRBJ2-1
v_call: TRBV6-1
clone_size: .
cdr3_aa: CASSEWTGGNEQFF
cdr3_nt: TGTGCCAGCAGTGAATGGACAGGGGGCAATGAGCAGTTCTTC